This TCR beta chain is drawn from a study of shared clonotypes between healthy human individuals. As for the study in general: CD4 naive and memory got three plates each, CD8 naive two, CD8 memory one.

CD4+ cells underwent separation, giving CD45RA+ naive and CD45RA-negative memory subsets. Genomic DNA of every subset was divided equally among multiple immunoSEQ plates. Data came from immunoSEQ multiplex PCR; TCRdb stores just in-frame clones and leaves some out. Of about 1.1 million clones detected, around 77% appear once; the ten largest clones hold 0.89%. The sequencing sample was made of memory CD4+ T cells from PBMCs. Indicated subset: CD45RA-negative fraction. The receptor's source is a man between 18 and 29 years old in good health. Some clones in this sample may be carry-over from other donors' samples.

The CDR3 region has the DNA TGTGCCAGCAGCTTAGACAGGGGTCGCTATGGCTACACCTTC. Residues: CASSLDRGRYGYTF. The chain has TRBV7-9 and TRBJ1-2, with TRBD1 matching over 7 bases. V lost 1 base and J lost 4; bases outside the gene matches: 3. CDR3 size: 14 residues. Germline values: CDR1 SEHNR, CDR2 FQNEAQ (reference sequence).